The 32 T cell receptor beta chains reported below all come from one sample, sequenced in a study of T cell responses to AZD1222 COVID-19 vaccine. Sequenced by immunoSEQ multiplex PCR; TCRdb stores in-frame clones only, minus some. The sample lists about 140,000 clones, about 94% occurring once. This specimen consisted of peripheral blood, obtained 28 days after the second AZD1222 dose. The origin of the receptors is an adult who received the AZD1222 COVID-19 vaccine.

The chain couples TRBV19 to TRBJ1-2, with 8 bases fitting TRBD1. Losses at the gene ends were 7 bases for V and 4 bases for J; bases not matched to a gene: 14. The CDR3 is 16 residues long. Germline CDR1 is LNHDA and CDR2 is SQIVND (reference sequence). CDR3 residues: CASTTGQGRLSYGYTF. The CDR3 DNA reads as TGTGCCAGTACCACCGGACAGGGCCGTTTGAGCTATGGCTACACCTTC.

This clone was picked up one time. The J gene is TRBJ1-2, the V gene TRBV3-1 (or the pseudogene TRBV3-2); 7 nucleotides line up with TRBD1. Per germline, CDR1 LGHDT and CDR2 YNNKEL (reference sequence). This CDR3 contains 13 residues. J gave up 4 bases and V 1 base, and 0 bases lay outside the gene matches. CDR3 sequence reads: CASSQGQGYGYTF. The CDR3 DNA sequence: TGTGCCAGCAGCCAAGGACAGGGCTATGGCTACACCTTC.

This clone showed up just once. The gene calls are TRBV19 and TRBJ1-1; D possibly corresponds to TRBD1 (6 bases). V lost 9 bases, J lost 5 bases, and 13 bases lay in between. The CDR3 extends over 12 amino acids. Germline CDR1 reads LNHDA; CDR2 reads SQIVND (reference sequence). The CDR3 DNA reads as TGTGCCAGCACGCCCGGACAGACTGAAGCTTTCTTT. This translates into CASTPGQTEAFF.

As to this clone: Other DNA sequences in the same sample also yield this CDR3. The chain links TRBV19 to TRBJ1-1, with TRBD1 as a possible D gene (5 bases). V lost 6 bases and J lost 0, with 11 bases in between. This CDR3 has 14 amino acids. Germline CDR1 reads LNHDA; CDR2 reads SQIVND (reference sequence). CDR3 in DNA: TGTGCCAGTAGCAAAGGGGCGCTGAACACTGAAGCTTTCTTT. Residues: CASSKGALNTEAFF. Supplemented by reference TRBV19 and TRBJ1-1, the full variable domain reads DGGITQSPKYLFRKEGQNVTLSCEQNLNHDAMYWYRQDPGQGLRLIYYSQIVNDFQKGDIAEGYSVSREKKESFPLTVTSAQKNPTAFYLCASSKGALNTEAFFGQGTRLTVV.

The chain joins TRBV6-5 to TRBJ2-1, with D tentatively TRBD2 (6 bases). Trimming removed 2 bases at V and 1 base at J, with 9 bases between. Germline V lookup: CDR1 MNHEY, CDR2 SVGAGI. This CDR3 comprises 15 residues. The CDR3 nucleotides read TGTGCCAGCAGTTACGGGGAGGAGTCCTACAATGAGCAGTTCTTC. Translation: CASSYGEESYNEQFF.

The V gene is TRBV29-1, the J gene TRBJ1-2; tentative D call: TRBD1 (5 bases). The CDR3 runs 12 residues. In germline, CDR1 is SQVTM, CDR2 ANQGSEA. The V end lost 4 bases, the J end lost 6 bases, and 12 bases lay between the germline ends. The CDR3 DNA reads TGCAGCGTTGGTTCCGGGACGGATGGCTACACCTTC. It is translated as CSVGSGTDGYTF.

The CDR3 region has the DNA TGTGCCAGCAGCCGGACAGGGAGCAATCAGCCCCAGCATTTT. It yields the protein CASSRTGSNQPQHF. The chain links TRBV6-2 or TRBV6-3 to TRBJ1-5; 8 bases fit TRBD1. Germline CDR1 and CDR2: MNHEY and SVGEGT. After removal of 6 bases from V and 1 base from J, the junction contained 2 bases not matched to a gene. This CDR3 has 14 residues.

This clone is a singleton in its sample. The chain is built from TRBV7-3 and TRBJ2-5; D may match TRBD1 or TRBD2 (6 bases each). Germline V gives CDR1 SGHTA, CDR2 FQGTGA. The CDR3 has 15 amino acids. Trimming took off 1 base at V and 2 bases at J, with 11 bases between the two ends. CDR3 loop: CASSLIGGQQETQYF. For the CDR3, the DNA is TGTGCCAGCAGCTTAATAGGGGGGCAACAAGAGACCCAGTACTTC.

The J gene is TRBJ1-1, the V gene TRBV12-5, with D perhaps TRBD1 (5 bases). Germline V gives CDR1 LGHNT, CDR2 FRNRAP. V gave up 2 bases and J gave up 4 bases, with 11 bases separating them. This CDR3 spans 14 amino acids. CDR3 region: CASGLWGESTEAFF. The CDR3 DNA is TGTGCTAGTGGTTTGTGGGGGGAGAGCACTGAAGCTTTCTTT. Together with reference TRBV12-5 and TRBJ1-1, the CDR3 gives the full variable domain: DARVTQTPRHKVTEMGQEVTMRCQPILGHNTVFWYRQTMMQGLELLAYFRNRAPLDDSGMPKDRFSAEMPDATLATLKIQPSEPRDSAVYFCASGLWGESTEAFFGQGTRLTVV.

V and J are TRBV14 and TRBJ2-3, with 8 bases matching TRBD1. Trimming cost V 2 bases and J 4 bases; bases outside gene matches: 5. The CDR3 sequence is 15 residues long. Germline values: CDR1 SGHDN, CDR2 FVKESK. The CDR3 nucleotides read TGTGCCAGCAGCCAACTGACAGGGGCGGCAGATACGCAGTATTTT. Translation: CASSQLTGAADTQYF.

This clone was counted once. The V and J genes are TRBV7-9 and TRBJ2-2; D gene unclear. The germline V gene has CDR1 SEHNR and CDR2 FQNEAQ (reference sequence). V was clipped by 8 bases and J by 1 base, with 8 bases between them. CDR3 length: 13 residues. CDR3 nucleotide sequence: TGTGCCAGCCCCCCGGAGAACACCGGGGAGCTGTTTTTT. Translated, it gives CASPPENTGELFF.

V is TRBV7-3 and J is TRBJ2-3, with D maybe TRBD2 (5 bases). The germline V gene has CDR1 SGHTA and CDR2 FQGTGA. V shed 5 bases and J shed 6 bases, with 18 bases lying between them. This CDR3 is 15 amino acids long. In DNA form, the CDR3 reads TGTGCCAGCAGCGCGGGCCCTACGGAGTTGGATACGCAGTATTTT. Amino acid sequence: CASSAGPTELDTQYF.

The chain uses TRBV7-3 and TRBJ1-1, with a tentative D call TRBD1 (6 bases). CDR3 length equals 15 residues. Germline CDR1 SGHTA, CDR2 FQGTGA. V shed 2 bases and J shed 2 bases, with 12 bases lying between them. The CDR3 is CASSLVPQGNTEAFF. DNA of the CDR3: TGTGCCAGCAGCTTAGTCCCACAGGGTAACACTGAAGCTTTCTTT.

The DNA for the CDR3 is TGTGCCAGCAGCTTAGTAGGGAGGGGCCAAGAGACCCAGTACTTC. Protein product: CASSLVGRGQETQYF. The chain combines TRBV7-3 with TRBJ2-5; 7 nucleotides align to TRBD2. The length of the CDR3 is 15 residues. With 2 bases clipped from V and 1 base from J, the junction kept 4 bases outside the gene matches. The germline CDR1 and CDR2 sequences are SGHTA and FQGTGA.

The CDR3 DNA sequence: TGTGCCAGCAGTTTTCAGGGTGTGTATGGCTACACCTTC. This encodes CASSFQGVYGYTF. The rearrangement joins TRBV12-3 or TRBV12-4 to TRBJ1-2, with D perhaps matching TRBD1 (5 bases). V lost 3 bases and J lost 5, with 10 bases in between. This CDR3 spans 13 amino acids.

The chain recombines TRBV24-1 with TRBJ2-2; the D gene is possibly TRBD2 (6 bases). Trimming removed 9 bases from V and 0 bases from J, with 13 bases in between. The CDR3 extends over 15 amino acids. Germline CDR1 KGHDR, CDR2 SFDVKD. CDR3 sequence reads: CATSSSVSNTGELFF. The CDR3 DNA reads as TGTGCCACCTCCTCTAGCGTCTCGAACACCGGGGAGCTGTTTTTT.

CDR3 in DNA: TGTGCCAGCAGGTCCGGGACAGGGAACACCGGGGAGCTGTTTTTT. Translated: CASRSGTGNTGELFF. This chain uses TRBV3-1 (or the pseudogene TRBV3-2) with TRBJ2-2; TRBD1 aligns across 8 bases. The trim removed 6 bases at V and 1 base at J, leaving 4 bases unmatched. The CDR3 extends over 15 amino acids. The germline gives CDR1 LGHDT, CDR2 YNNKEL (reference sequence).

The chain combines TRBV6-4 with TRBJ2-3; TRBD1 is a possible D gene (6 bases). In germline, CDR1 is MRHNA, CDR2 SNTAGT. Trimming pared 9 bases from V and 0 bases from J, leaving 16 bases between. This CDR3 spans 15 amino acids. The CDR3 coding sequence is TGTGCCAGTGCAGGGACATCGGCTAGCACAGATACGCAGTATTTT. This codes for CASAGTSASTDTQYF.

CDR3 sequence: CSVSRAGANYGYTF. In DNA, the CDR3 is TGCAGCGTTTCAAGGGCCGGCGCTAACTATGGCTACACCTTC. This chain links TRBV29-1 with TRBJ1-2, with D uncertain. Germline V lookup: CDR1 SQVTM, CDR2 ANQGSEA. Trimming left V 5 bases short and J 0 bases short, with 13 bases between. CDR3 size: 14 residues.

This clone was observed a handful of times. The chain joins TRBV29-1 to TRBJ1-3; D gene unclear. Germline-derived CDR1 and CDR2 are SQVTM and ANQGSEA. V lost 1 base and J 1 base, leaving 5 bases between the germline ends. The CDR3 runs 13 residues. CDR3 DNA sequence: TGCAGCGTTGAAGTAGATTCTGGAAACACCATATATTTT. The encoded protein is CSVEVDSGNTIYF. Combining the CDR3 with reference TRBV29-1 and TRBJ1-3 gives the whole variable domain SAVISQKPSRDICQRGTSLTIQCQVDSQVTMMFWYRQQPGQSLTLIATANQGSEATYESGFVIDKFPISRPNLTFSTLTVSNMSPEDSSIYLCSVEVDSGNTIYFGEGSWLTVV.

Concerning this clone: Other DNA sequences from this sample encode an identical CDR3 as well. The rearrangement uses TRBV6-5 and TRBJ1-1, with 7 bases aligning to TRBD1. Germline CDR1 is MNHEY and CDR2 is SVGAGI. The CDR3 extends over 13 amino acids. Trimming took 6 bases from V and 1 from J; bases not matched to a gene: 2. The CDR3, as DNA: TGTGCCAGCAGGGGGACAGCGAACACTGAAGCTTTCTTT. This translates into CASRGTANTEAFF.

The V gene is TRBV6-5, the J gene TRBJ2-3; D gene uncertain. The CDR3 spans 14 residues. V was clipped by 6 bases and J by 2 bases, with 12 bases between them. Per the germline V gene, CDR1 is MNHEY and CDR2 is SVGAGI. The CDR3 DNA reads TGTGCCAGCAGAAGGGCCGAGTACACAGATACGCAGTATTTT. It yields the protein CASRRAEYTDTQYF.

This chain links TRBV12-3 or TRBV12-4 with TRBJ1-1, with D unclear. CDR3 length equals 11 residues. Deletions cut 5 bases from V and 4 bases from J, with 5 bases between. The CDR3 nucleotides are TGTGCCAGCAGTGTGAGCACTGAAGCTTTCTTT. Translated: CASSVSTEAFF.

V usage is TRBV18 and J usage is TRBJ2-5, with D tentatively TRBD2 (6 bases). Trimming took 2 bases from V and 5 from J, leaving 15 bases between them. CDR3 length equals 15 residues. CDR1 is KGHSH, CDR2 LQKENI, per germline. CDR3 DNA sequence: TGTGCCAGCTCACCAAGCGCGGGGAAGTGGGAGACCCAGTACTTC. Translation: CASSPSAGKWETQYF.

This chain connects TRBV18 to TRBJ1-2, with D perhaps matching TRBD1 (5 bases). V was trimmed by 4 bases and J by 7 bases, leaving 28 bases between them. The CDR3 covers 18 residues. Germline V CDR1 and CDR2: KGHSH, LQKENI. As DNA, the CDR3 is TGTGCCAGCTCACATCGGGAAGGTAGGCGGGACGGCGTGTTTGGCTACACCTTC. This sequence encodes CASSHREGRRDGVFGYTF.

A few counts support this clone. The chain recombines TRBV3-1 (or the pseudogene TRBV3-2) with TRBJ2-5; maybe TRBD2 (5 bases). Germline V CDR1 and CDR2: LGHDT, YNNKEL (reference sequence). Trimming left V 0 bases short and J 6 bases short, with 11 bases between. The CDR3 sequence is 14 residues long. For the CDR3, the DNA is TGTGCCAGCAGCCAAGATGGACTTGAAAAGACCCAGTACTTC. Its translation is CASSQDGLEKTQYF.

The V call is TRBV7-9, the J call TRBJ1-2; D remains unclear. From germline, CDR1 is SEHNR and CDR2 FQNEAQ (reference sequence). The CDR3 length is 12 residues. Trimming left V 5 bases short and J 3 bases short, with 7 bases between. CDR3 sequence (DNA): TGTGCCAGCAGCGGAGCAGACTATGGCTACACCTTC. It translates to CASSGADYGYTF. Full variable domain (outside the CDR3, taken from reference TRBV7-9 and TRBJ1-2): DTGVSQNPRHKITKRGQNVTFRCDPISEHNRLYWYRQTLGQGPEFLTYFQNEAQLEKSRLLSDRFSAERPKGSFSTLEIQRTEQGDSAMYLCASSGADYGYTFGSGTRLTVV.

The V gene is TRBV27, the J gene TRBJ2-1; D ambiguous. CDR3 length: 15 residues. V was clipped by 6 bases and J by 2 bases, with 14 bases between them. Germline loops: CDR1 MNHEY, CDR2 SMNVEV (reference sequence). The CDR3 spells CASSQFERAYNEQFF. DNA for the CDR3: TGTGCCAGCAGCCAGTTCGAAAGGGCCTACAATGAGCAGTTCTTC.

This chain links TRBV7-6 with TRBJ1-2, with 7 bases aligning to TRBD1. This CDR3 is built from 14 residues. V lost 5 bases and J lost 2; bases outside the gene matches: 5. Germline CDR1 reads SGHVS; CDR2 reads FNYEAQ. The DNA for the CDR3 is TGTGCCAGCAGCCCTAGGGACAGCAACTATGGCTACACCTTC. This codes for CASSPRDSNYGYTF.

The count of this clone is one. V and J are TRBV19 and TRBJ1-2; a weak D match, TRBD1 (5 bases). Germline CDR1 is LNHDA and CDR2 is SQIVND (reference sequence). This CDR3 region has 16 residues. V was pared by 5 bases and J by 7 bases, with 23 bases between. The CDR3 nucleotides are TGTGCCAGTAGTGTCGCGCGGAAGCTTGGAGGGGTTGGCTACACCTTC. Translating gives CASSVARKLGGVGYTF.

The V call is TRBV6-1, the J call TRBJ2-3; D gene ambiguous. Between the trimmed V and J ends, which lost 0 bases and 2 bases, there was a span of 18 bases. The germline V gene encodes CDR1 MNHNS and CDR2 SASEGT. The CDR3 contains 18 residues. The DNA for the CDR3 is TGTGCCAGCAGTGAAGCGGGGTCTCCGGGTGGGTTCACAGATACGCAGTATTTT. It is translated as CASSEAGSPGGFTDTQYF.

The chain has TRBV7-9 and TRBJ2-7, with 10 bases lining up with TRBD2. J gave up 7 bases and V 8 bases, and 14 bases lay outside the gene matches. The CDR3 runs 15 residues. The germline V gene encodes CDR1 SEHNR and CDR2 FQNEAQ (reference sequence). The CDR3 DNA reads TGTGCCAGCGACGTAGCGGGGGGCCCCGTTGTTGAGCAGTACTTC. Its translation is CASDVAGGPVVEQYF.